This TCR beta chain was sequenced for a study of blood T cell repertoires in COVID-19. At the level of the study: Sources were T cells, B-cell-depleted T cells, or PBMCs; the material itself was cDNA or gDNA.

Original processing notes: Researchers report that nucleated cell counts were estimated from reference gene primer amplification. Generated by immunoSEQ multiplex PCR, the TCRdb table keeps only in-frame clones and is missing some. That table gives V, J and clone size, and the DNA gave D and trimming. The table lists roughly 250,000 clones, roughly nine tenths of them singletons, with approximately 12% in the top ten. The germline V and J ends were trimmed by 6 bases and 5 bases, with 10 bases remaining between them. CDR3 length equals 12 residues. While infection was still active, Seattle patients were enrolled and then followed longitudinally.

This chain joins TRBV12-3 or TRBV12-4 and TRBJ1-1, with D unclear. This sequence originates from a young woman with COVID-19, enrolled during active disease. The sample consisted of peripheral blood. The CDR3 region is CASSPHSTEAFF. The DNA of the CDR3 is TGTGCCAGCAGCCCTCATAGTACTGAAGCTTTCTTT.